This is a list of T cell receptor beta chains from one sample in a study of Graves' ophthalmopathy and Graves' hyperthyroidism. Each CDR3 protein is one row after TCRdb ran MiXCR on the multiplex PCR reads. The sample shows roughly 300,000 distinct CDR3 sequences, around a sixth of them seen only once. Sequencing was carried out using peripheral blood. All receptors come from an adult man with Graves' ophthalmopathy. Each CDR3 is given with its conserved first and last residue. Fields, in order: CDR3 DNA, CDR3 protein, V gene, J gene, clone size, CDR3 length, D gene. A D gene is named only where the DNA matches it firmly. Not all rows give a size; the values are once, few, many and, for expanded clones, a class.

TGTGCCAGCAGTGAAGGGCCAGCGGGAGTTTACGAGCAGTACTTC	CASSEGPAGVYEQYF	TRBV6-1	TRBJ2-7	many	15	TRBD2
TGTGCCAGCAGATCCTGGGACTCTAGCTCCTACGAGCAGTACTTC	CASRSWDSSSYEQYF	TRBV27	TRBJ2-7	-	15	-
TGTGCCAGCAGTTACTCGGTTACAAGTTGGGCGCAGAGCTCTGGGGCCAACGTCCTGACTTTC	CASSYSVTSWAQSSGANVLTF	TRBV6-2/TRBV6-3	TRBJ2-6	many	21	-
TGTGCCAGCAGCGCATCGACAGGAGAAACCTACGAGCAGTACTTC	CASSASTGETYEQYF	TRBV9	TRBJ2-7	many	15	-
TGTGCCAGCAGTGTACAGCAGACCTTGAACACTGAAGCTTTCTTT	CASSVQQTLNTEAFF	TRBV2	TRBJ1-1	many	15	-
TGCGCCAGCAGCCAAGAGGTCCGGCAGACCCAGTACTTC	CASSQEVRQTQYF	TRBV4-1	TRBJ2-5	many	13	-
TGTGCCAGCAGCGCAAGTCCCAATCAGCCCCAGCATTTT	CASSASPNQPQHF	TRBV14	TRBJ1-5	many	13	-
TGTGCCAGCAGCGTGGAGGGACTTTCCACCGGGGAGCTGTTTTTT	CASSVEGLSTGELFF	TRBV9	TRBJ2-2	-	15	-
TGTGCCAGCAGTTACGGGGCAGGGGGAGAGGGCTACACCTTC	CASSYGAGGEGYTF	TRBV6-5	TRBJ1-2	many	14	TRBD1
TGCAGTGCTAGAGAACCGAGACACCGAATGAACACTGAAGCTTTCTTT	CSAREPRHRMNTEAFF	TRBV20-1	TRBJ1-1	many	16	-
TGTGCCAGCAGTCGGAAAGAGACGGCCCACGGCACCTTC	CASSRKETAHGTF	TRBV6-1	TRBJ1-2	many	13	-
TGTGCCAGCAGCTTCCGCGTGGGGGGAACCTACGAGCAGTACTTC	CASSFRVGGTYEQYF	TRBV7-2	TRBJ2-7	many	15	-
TGTGCCAGCAGTGAACGGGAGCACGTCGAGCAGTACTTC	CASSEREHVEQYF	TRBV6-1	TRBJ2-7	-	13	-
TGTGCCAGCAGTTTGGGTCAGCCCCAGCATTTT	CASSLGQPQHF	TRBV12-3/TRBV12-4	TRBJ1-5	many	11	-
TGTGCCAGCAGTTACTCGTTGTCGAGGGGGATGGGAGGCTACACCTTC	CASSYSLSRGMGGYTF	TRBV6-2/TRBV6-3	TRBJ1-2	many	16	-
TGCGCCAGCAGCCAGCTCGGGGTCTCTGGAAACACCATATATTTT	CASSQLGVSGNTIYF	TRBV4-3	TRBJ1-3	many	15	-